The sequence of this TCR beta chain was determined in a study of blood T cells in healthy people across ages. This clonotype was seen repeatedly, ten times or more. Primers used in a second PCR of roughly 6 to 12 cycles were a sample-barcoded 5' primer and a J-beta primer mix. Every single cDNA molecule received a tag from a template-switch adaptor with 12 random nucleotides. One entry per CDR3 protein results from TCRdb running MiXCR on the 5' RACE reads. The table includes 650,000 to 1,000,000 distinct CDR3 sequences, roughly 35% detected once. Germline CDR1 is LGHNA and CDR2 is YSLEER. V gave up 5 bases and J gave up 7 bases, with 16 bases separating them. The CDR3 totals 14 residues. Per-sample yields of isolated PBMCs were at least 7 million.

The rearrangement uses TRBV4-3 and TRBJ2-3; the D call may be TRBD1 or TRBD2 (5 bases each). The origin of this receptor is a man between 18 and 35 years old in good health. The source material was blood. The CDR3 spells CASSKDFRVNTQYF. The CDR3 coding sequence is TGCGCCAGCAGCAAGGACTTCAGGGTGAATACGCAGTATTTT.